A single sample is the source of the 12 T cell receptor beta chains below, sequenced in a study of T-cell reconstitution after alpha-beta-depleted transplantation in children. The library targeted TCRbeta and was prepared with unique molecular identifiers. MiXCR, applied by TCRdb to the PCR reads, yields one record per CDR3 protein. Of under 300,000 distinct CDR3 sequences listed, around a tenth are singletons. The sequences come from peripheral blood, collected 180 days after TCRalphabeta/CD19-depleted stem cell transplant. The receptors shown here come from a male patient between 2 and 10 years old who had a stem cell transplant for chronic granulomatous disease, so the T cells may come from the graft donor.

This clonotype has at least ten counts. The V and J genes are TRBV4-3 and TRBJ2-5; a possible D gene is TRBD1 (6 bases). Trimming took off 0 bases at V and 5 bases at J, with 10 bases between the two ends. CDR3 length: 14 residues. The germline V gene has CDR1 LGHNA and CDR2 YSLEER. CDR3 sequence reads: CASSQDERGETQYF. For the CDR3, the DNA is TGCGCCAGCAGCCAAGATGAGAGGGGGGAGACCCAGTACTTC.

In this sample, this clonotype turned up many times. The chain carries TRBV6-2 or TRBV6-3 and TRBJ2-7; TRBD1 matches at 7 bases. Trimming removed 6 bases from V and 0 bases from J; junction bases left unmatched: 5. The CDR3 runs to 14 residues. CDR1 is MNHEY and CDR2 is SVGEGT in the germline V gene. The DNA of the CDR3 is TGTGCCAGCAGGGGACAGCATTTCTCCTACGAGCAGTACTTC. It codes for CASRGQHFSYEQYF.

This clonotype was counted many times. The genes are TRBV12-3 or TRBV12-4 and TRBJ2-5; D is uncertain. Trimming removed 1 base from V and 4 bases from J, with 4 bases in between. The CDR3 is 12 residues long. This chain's CDR3 is CASSLVRETQYF. Here the CDR3 DNA reads TGTGCCAGCAGTTTAGTTCGAGAGACCCAGTACTTC.

This clonotype has a count of ten or more. V usage is TRBV4-1 and J usage is TRBJ1-1; perhaps TRBD1 as D (5 bases). The CDR3 is made up of 15 amino acids. Trimming left V 4 bases short and J 11 bases short, with 23 bases between. Germline CDR1 is MGHRA and CDR2 is YSYEKL. The CDR3 bases are TGCGCCAGCAGCCTTGCTGAGGGACGGGGTTTTTGGGCTTTCTTT. Translating it yields CASSLAEGRGFWAFF.

This clonotype was recorded at least ten times. CDR3 nucleotides: TGTGCCAGCAGTTCCCTAGCGGGCGACGAAAACAATGAGCAGTTCTTC. Amino acid sequence: CASSSLAGDENNEQFF. The rearrangement joins TRBV28 to TRBJ2-1, with 8 bases identical to TRBD2. V lost 4 bases and J lost 5; bases outside the gene matches: 10. This CDR3 has 16 amino acids. CDR1 MDHEN and CDR2 SYDVKM come from the germline V gene.

This clonotype occurred many times. V usage is TRBV5-1 and J usage is TRBJ2-7; 7 positions agree with TRBD2. Germline V lookup: CDR1 SGHRS, CDR2 YFSETQ. The CDR3 totals 14 residues. The V segment lost 4 bases and the J segment 2 bases; nucleotides outside the gene matches: 6. The CDR3 region is CASSLRTSAYEQYF. In DNA, the CDR3 is TGCGCCAGCAGCCTTAGGACTAGTGCCTACGAGCAGTACTTC.

At least ten counts were recorded for this clonotype. The genes are TRBV7-9 and TRBJ2-3; 10 positions agree with TRBD2. This CDR3 is 17 amino acids long. The J segment lost 5 bases and the V segment lost 5 bases, leaving 13 bases of the junction unmatched. Germline CDR1 is SEHNR and CDR2 is FQNEAQ (reference sequence). Written as DNA, the CDR3 is TGTGCCAGCAGCACACGGGCTAGCGGGAGTTCGTTAGATACGCAGTATTTT. Residues: CASSTRASGSSLDTQYF.

The sample holds many counts of this clonotype. The chain combines TRBV5-1 with TRBJ2-7; 7 bases map to TRBD1. The CDR3 has 14 amino acids. Unmatched junction bases numbered 6, after V lost 4 bases and J lost 2 bases. In germline, CDR1 is SGHRS, CDR2 YFSETQ. The CDR3 loop reads CASSPDRTAYEQYF. The CDR3 nucleotides are TGCGCCAGCAGCCCGGACAGGACGGCCTACGAGCAGTACTTC.

This clonotype was found many times. The V gene is TRBV7-2, the J gene TRBJ2-1; 9 positions match TRBD2. In germline, CDR1 is SGHTA, CDR2 FQGNSA. Trimming took 4 bases from V and 7 from J; bases not matched to a gene: 20. This CDR3 is 19 amino acids long. The CDR3 loop is CASSSLLLGSGSGWNEQFF. The CDR3 region has the DNA TGTGCCAGCAGCTCCTTACTATTAGGTAGCGGGAGTGGTTGGAATGAGCAGTTCTTC.

Ten or more counts support this clonotype. This rearrangement joins TRBV6-1 to TRBJ1-2; 8 nucleotides align to TRBD1. CDR3 length equals 15 residues. Germline V lookup: CDR1 MNHNS, CDR2 SASEGT. Trimming took 2 bases from V and 7 from J; bases not matched to a gene: 9. CDR3 region: CASSEPDRVGTGYTF. The CDR3 DNA reads as TGTGCCAGCAGTGAACCGGACAGGGTCGGGACTGGCTACACCTTC.

This clonotype was counted many times. The rearrangement links TRBV10-3 to TRBJ2-7, with TRBD1 matching over 9 bases. The CDR3 has 16 amino acids. V shed 4 bases and J 3 bases; nucleotides not matched to a gene: 10. CDR1 is ENHRY, CDR2 SYGVKD, per germline. CDR3 protein: CAISGGPGDRDYEQYF. In DNA form, the CDR3 reads TGTGCCATCAGTGGGGGCCCAGGGGACAGGGACTACGAGCAGTACTTC.

This clonotype has a count of ten or more. The chain has TRBV5-1 and TRBJ1-1; D may be TRBD1 (6 bases). Germline V gene sequence: CDR1 SGHRS, CDR2 YFSETQ. This CDR3 is 15 amino acids long. V lost 4 bases to trimming and J lost 1 base, with 14 bases between them. CDR3 nucleotides: TGCGCCAGCAGCCAAACCAGGGGCCCGAACACTGAAGCTTTCTTT. It encodes CASSQTRGPNTEAFF.